The rows below give T cell receptor beta chains drawn from one sample of a study of T cell repertoires in cytomegalovirus infection. No antigens are known for them. TCRdb re-derived calls from the reads in MiXCR, one entry per CDR3 protein. The sample yields a few hundred thousand distinct CDR3 sequences, 25% to 35% seen once. Here the sequenced sample was cultured PBMCs, taken from culture after CMV antigen stimulation. These TCRs come from a human donor in good health (CMV status not recorded). Some clones in this sample may be carry-over from other donors' samples. Both conserved end residues are part of each CDR3. D genes are given only for firm matches. Size is omitted from some rows. Given values are once, few, many or a class for expanded clones.

V,D,J,size,CDR3,DNA
TRBV7-9,TRBD1,TRBJ2-7,few,CASSWDRSSYEQYF,TGTGCCAGCAGCTGGGACAGGAGCTCCTACGAGCAGTACTTC
TRBV27,TRBD1,TRBJ1-1,.,CASSENFRGRTEAFF,TGTGCCAGCAGCGAAAACTTCAGGGGGCGCACTGAAGCTTTCTTT
TRBV28,.,TRBJ2-4,few,CASSDLSLAKNIQYF,TGTGCCAGCAGTGACCTTTCCCTAGCCAAAAACATTCAGTACTTC
TRBV20-1,.,TRBJ1-4,.,CSASTQQGVEKLFF,TGCAGTGCTAGCACCCAGCAGGGTGTGGAAAAACTGTTTTTT
TRBV12-3/TRBV12-4,TRBD2,TRBJ2-3,.,CASRPLAGVSDTQYF,TGTGCCAGCAGGCCACTAGCGGGAGTTTCAGATACGCAGTATTTT
TRBV29-1,TRBD2,TRBJ2-3,.,CSVEGGLAGDTQYF,TGCAGCGTTGAAGGTGGACTAGCGGGAGATACGCAGTATTTT
TRBV28,.,TRBJ1-1,few,CASSFRGRVNTEAFF,TGTGCCAGCAGTTTCCGAGGGAGGGTGAACACTGAAGCTTTCTTT
TRBV14,.,TRBJ2-7,.,CASSQALRSSEQYF,TGTGCCAGCAGCCAAGCCTTAAGGTCCTCCGAGCAGTACTTC
TRBV5-1,.,TRBJ2-3,.,CASRLEGSDTQYF,TGCGCCAGCCGCCTCGAGGGATCAGATACGCAGTATTTT
TRBV7-8,.,TRBJ2-5,many,CASSPPKQETQYF,TGTGCCAGCAGCCCACCAAAGCAAGAGACCCAGTACTTC
TRBV6-5,TRBD2,TRBJ2-5,.,CASSYPSGQETQYF,TGTGCCAGCAGTTACCCTAGCGGGCAAGAGACCCAGTACTTC
TRBV7-9,.,TRBJ2-7,.,CAGSLEIAGGWGEQYF,TGTGCCGGCAGCTTAGAAATTGCCGGGGGCTGGGGCGAGCAGTACTTC
TRBV7-2,.,TRBJ1-4,many,CASSSQQGVKLFF,TGTGCCAGCAGCTCACAGCAGGGTGTGAAACTGTTTTTT
TRBV11-2,TRBD2,TRBJ2-7,many,CASSFSGRASSYEQYF,TGTGCCAGCAGCTTTAGCGGGAGGGCCAGCTCCTACGAGCAGTACTTC